The sequence of this T cell receptor beta chain was determined in a study of cytomegalovirus exposure and HLA in healthy donors. Overall study context: Roughly 80 million unique TCRs from HLA-typed donors made up an early data release. Findings and caveats of the study: A later analysis reportedly found fewer N-insertions in an Asian-associated ancestry cluster than the roughly 700-donor mean. Presence/absence analyses treated sequencing depth as roughly uniform across donors.

Worth noting for this clone: The antigen remains unidentified.

Per germline, CDR1 MGHDK and CDR2 SYGVNS. The CDR3 length is 14 residues. V dropped 6 bases and J dropped 8 bases, with 16 bases sitting between them. These donors, healthy bone marrow donors, were studied. With 60 Vbeta and 13 Jbeta primers, the PCR was carried out. Some clones are missing from TCRdb's copy, which holds only in-frame ones; the method was immunoSEQ multiplex PCR. The sample consists of some 120,000 clones, around 80% of them appearing once. Material: PBMCs. This TCR derives from a young man in good health and CMV-seropositive. The chain couples TRBV25-1 to TRBJ1-4; tentatively, D is TRBD1 (6 bases). CDR3 in amino acids: CASSQDRINEKLFF. For the CDR3, the DNA is TGTGCCAGCAGCCAAGACAGGATCAACGAAAAACTGTTTTTT. The full variable domain, in which reference TRBV25-1 and TRBJ1-4 provide the parts outside the CDR3, is EADIYQTPRYLVIGTGKKITLECSQTMGHDKMYWYQQDPGMELHLIHYSYGVNSTEKGDLSSESTVSRIRTEHFPLTLESARPSHTSQYLCASSQDRINEKLFFGSGTQLSVL.